This T cell receptor beta chain was captured in a study of blood T cells in healthy people across ages. The CDR3 has 12 residues. The V end was cut by 5 bases, the J end by 8 bases, with 12 bases between. Alongside a J-beta primer mix, a sample-barcoded 5' primer served in a second PCR lasting roughly 6 to 12 cycles. TCRdb processed the 5' RACE reads anew with MiXCR; each CDR3 protein has one entry. The table includes roughly 1,800,000 distinct CDR3 sequences, about 50% detected once. In this sample, this clonotype turned up a few times. Source material: blood. This sequence joins TRBV12-3 or TRBV12-4 and TRBJ1-2; TRBD1 might be the D (6 bases). The sequence was obtained from a woman in her thirties or forties in good health. In DNA form, the CDR3 reads TGTGCCAGCAGTACCGGGACAAAAGGCTACACCTTC. Residues: CASSTGTKGYTF.